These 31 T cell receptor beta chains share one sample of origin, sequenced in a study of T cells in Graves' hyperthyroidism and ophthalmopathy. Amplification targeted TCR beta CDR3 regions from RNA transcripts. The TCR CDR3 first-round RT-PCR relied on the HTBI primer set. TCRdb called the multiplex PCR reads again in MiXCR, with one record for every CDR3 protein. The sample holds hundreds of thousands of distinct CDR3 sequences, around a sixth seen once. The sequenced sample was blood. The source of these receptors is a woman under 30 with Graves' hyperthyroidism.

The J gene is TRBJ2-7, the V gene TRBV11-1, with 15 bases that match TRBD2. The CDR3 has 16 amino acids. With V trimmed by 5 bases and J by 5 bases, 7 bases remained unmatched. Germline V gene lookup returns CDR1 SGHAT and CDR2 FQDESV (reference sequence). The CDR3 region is CASSAGLAGGRHEQYF. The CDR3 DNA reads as TGTGCCAGCAGCGCCGGACTAGCGGGGGGGCGCCACGAGCAGTACTTC.

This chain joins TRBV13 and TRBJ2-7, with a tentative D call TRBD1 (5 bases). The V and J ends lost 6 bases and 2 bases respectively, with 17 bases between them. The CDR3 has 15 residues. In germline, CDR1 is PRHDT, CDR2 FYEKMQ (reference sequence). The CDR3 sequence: CASSLCWGGTYEQYF. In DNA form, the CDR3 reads TGTGCCAGCAGTTTATGTTGGGGCGGTACCTACGAGCAGTACTTC.

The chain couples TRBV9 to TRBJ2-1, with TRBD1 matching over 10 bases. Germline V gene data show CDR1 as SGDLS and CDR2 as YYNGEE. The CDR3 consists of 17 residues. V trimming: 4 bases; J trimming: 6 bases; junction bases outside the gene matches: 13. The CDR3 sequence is CASSLESGTGDFNEQFF. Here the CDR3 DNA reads TGTGCCAGCAGCTTAGAGTCCGGGACAGGGGATTTCAATGAGCAGTTCTTC.

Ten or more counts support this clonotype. CDR3 residues: CASSAGYTQYF. The CDR3 DNA is TGTGCCAGCAGTGCCGGATATACGCAGTATTTT. The chain carries TRBV27 and TRBJ2-3; the D is unclear. Deletions cut 5 bases from V and 7 bases from J, with 7 bases between. The CDR3 contains 11 residues. In germline, CDR1 is MNHEY, CDR2 SMNVEV (reference sequence).

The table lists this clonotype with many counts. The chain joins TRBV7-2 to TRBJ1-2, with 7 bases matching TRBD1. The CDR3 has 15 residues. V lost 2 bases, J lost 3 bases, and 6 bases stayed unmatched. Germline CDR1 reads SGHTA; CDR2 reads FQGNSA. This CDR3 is CASSLNRGGYYGYTF. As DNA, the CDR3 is TGTGCCAGCAGCTTAAACAGGGGAGGGTACTATGGCTACACCTTC.

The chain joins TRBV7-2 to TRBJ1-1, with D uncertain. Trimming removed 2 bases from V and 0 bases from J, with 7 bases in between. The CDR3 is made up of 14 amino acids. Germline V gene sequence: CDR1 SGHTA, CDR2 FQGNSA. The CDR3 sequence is CASSLSEMNTEAFF. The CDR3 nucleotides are TGTGCCAGCAGCTTATCAGAGATGAACACTGAAGCTTTCTTT.

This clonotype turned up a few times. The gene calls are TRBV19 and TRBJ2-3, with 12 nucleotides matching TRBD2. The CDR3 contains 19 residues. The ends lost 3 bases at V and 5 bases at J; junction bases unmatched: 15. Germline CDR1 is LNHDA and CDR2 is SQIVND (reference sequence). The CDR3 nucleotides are TGTGCCAGTAGTATCTCCCGCCCGCTAGCGGGGGGGTTTAGAGATACGCAGTATTTT. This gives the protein CASSISRPLAGGFRDTQYF.

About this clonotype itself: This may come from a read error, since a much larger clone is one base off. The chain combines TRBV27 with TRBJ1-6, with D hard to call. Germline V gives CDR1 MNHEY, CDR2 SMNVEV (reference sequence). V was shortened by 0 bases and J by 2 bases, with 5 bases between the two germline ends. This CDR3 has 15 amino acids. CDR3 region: CASSLSPPYNSPLHF. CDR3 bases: TGTGCCAGCAGTTTATCCCCCCCCTATAATTCACCCCTCCACTTT.

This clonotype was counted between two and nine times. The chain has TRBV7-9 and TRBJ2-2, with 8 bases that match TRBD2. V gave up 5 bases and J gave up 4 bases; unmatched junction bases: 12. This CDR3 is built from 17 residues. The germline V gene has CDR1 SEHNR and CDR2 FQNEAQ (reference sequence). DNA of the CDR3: TGTGCCAGCAGCCTCCTCCCGGGGGGGCTGGTCACCGGGGAGCTGTTTTTT. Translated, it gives CASSLLPGGLVTGELFF.

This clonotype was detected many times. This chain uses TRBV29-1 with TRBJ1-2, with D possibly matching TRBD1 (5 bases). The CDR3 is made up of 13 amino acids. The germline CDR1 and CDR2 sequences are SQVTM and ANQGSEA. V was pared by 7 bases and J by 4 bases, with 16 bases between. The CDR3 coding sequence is TGCAGCGCCGGGTGGAGGGACGGCTATGGCTACACCTTC. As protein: CSAGWRDGYGYTF.

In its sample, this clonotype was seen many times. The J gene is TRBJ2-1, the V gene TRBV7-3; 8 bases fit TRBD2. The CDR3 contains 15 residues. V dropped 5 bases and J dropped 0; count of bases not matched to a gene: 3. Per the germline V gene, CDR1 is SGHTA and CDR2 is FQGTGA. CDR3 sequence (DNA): TGTGCCAGCAGCCGAGCGGGGGACTCCTACAATGAGCAGTTCTTC. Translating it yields CASSRAGDSYNEQFF.

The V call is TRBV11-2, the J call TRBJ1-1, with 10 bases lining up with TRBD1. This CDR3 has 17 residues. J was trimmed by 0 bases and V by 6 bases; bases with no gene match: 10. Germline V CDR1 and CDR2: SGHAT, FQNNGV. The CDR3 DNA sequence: TGTGCCAGCAGTTGGGGGACAGGGGTCCGAATGAACACTGAAGCTTTCTTT. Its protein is CASSWGTGVRMNTEAFF. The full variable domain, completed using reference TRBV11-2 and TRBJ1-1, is EAGVAQSPRYKIIEKRQSVAFWCNPISGHATLYWYQQILGQGPKLLIQFQNNGVVDDSQLPKDRFSAERLKGVDSTLKIQPAKLEDSAVYLCASSWGTGVRMNTEAFFGQGTRLTVV.

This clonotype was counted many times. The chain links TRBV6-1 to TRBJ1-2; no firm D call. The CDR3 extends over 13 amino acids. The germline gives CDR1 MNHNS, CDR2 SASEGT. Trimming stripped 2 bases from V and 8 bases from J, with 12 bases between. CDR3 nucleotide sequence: TGTGCCAGCAGTGAATGGTTAGGAGGAGGCTACACCTTC. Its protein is CASSEWLGGGYTF.

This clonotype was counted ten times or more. The CDR3 DNA is TGTGCCAGCCACCCCGGGACGGACTATAGGGCTTTCTTT. As protein: CASHPGTDYRAFF. This chain links TRBV2 with TRBJ1-1, with TRBD1 as a possible D gene (5 bases). Deletions cut 8 bases from V and 11 bases from J, with 21 bases between. Germline V gives CDR1 SNHLY, CDR2 FYNNEI. The CDR3 is 13 residues long. Full variable domain (remainder filled in from reference TRBV2 and TRBJ1-1): EPEVTQTPSHQVTQMGQEVILRCVPISNHLYFYWYRQILGQKVEFLVSFYNNEISEKSEIFDDQFSVERPDGSNFTLKIRSTKLEDSAMYFCASHPGTDYRAFFGQGTRLTVV.

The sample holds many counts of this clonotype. CDR3 in DNA: TGTGCCAGCAGCTTACTCGGGGGGCTGCGAGAGACCCAGTACTTC. This translates into CASSLLGGLRETQYF. The chain has TRBV7-3 and TRBJ2-5; a possible D gene is TRBD2 (7 bases). CDR3 length: 15 amino acids. Trimming took 2 bases from V and 4 from J, leaving 14 bases between them. Looked up from germline, CDR1 is SGHTA and CDR2 is FQGTGA.

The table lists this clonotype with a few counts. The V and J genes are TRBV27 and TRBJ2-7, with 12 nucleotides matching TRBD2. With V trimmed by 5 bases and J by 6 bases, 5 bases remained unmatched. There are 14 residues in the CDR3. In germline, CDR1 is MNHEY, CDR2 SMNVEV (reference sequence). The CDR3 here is CASSGLAGTLEQYF. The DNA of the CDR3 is TGTGCCAGCAGTGGACTAGCGGGAACGCTCGAGCAGTACTTC.

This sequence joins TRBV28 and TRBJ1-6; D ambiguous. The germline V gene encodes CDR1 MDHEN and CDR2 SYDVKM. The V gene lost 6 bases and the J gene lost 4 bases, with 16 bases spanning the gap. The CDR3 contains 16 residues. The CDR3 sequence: CASSRPRSLYNSPLHF. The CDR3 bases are TGTGCCAGCAGCCGCCCTAGGAGTCTTTATAATTCACCCCTCCACTTT.

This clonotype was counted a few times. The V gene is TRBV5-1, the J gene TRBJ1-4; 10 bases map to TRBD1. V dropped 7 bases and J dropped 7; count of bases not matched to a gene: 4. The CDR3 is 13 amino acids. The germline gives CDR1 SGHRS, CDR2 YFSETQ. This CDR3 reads CASGTGAGEKLFF. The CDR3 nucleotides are TGCGCCAGCGGGACAGGGGCCGGTGAAAAACTGTTTTTT.

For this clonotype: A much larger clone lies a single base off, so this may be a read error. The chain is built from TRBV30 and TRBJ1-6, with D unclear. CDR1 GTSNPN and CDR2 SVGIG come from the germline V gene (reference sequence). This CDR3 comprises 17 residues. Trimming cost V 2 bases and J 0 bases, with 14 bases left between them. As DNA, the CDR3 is TGTGCCTGGAGTCGAGGACGGACGGGCTCCTATAATTCACCCCTCCACTTT. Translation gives CAWSRGRTGSYNSPLHF.

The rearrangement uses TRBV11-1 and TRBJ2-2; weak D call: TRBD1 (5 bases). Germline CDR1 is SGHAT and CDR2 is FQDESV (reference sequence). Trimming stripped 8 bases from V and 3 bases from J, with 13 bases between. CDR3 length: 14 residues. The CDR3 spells CASGPRADTGELFF. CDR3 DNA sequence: TGTGCCAGCGGGCCCAGGGCTGACACCGGGGAGCTGTTTTTT.

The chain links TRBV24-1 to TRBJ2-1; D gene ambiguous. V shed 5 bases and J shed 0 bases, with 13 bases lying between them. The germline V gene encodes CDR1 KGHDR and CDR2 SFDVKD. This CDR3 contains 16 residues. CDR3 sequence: CATSGAEVASYNEQFF. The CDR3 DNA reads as TGTGCCACCAGTGGAGCCGAGGTCGCCTCCTACAATGAGCAGTTCTTC.

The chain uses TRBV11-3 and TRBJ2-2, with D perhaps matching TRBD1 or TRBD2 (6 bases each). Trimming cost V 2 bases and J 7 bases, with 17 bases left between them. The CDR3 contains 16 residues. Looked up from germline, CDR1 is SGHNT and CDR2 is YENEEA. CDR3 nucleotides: TGTGCCAGCAGCTTAATAATGCTCGGGGGCGGCGGGGAGCTGTTTTTT. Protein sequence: CASSLIMLGGGGELFF.

This chain's CDR3 is CASSDQDRGYTF. The CDR3, as DNA: TGTGCCAGTTCCGACCAAGACCGCGGCTACACCTTC. The rearrangement joins TRBV19 to TRBJ1-2; no reliable D call. Trimming took off 8 bases at V and 8 bases at J, with 15 bases between the two ends. Germline loops: CDR1 LNHDA, CDR2 SQIVND (reference sequence). CDR3 length: 12 amino acids.

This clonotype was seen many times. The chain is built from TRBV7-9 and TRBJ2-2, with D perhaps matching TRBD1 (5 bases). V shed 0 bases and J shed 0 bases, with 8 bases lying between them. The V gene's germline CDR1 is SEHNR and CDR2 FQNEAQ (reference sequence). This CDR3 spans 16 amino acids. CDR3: CASSLANRTNTGELFF. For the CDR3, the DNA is TGTGCCAGCAGCTTAGCTAACAGGACGAACACCGGGGAGCTGTTTTTT.

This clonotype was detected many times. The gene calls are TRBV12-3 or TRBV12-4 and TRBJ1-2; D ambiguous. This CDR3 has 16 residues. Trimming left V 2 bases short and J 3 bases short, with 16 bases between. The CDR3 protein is CASSLSGAAGYYGYTF. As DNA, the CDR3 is TGTGCCAGCAGTTTATCCGGAGCGGCGGGGTACTATGGCTACACCTTC.

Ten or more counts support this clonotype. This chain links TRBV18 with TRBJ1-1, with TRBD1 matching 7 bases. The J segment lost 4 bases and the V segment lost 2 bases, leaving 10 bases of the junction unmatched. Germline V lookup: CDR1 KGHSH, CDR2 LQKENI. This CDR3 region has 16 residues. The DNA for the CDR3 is TGTGCCAGCTCACCATCCACAGGGGATTTGCGCACTGAAGCTTTCTTT. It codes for CASSPSTGDLRTEAFF.

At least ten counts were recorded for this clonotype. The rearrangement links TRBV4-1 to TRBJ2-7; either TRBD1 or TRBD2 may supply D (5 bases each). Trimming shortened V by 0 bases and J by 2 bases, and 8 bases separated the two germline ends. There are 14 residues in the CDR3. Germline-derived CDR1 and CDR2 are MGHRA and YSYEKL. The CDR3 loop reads CASSQDEGTYEQYF. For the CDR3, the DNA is TGCGCCAGCAGCCAAGACGAGGGGACCTACGAGCAGTACTTC.

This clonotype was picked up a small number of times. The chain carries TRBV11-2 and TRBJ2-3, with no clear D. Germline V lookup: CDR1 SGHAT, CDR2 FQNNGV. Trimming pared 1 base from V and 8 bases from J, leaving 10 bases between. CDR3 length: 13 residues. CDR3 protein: CASSLAQYGTQYF. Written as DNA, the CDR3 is TGTGCCAGCAGCTTAGCACAGTACGGTACGCAGTATTTT.

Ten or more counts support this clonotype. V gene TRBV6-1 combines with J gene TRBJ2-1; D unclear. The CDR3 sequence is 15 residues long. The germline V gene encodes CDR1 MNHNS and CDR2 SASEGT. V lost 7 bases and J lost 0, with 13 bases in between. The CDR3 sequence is CASNLRDFSYNEQFF. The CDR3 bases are TGTGCCAGCAATTTAAGAGATTTCTCCTACAATGAGCAGTTCTTC.

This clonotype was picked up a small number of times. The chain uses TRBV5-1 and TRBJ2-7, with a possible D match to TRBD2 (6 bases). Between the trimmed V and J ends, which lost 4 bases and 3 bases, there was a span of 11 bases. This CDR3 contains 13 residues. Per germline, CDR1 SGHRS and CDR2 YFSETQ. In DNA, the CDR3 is TGCGCCAGCAGCGGTGGAGGGAACTACGAGCAGTACTTC. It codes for CASSGGGNYEQYF.

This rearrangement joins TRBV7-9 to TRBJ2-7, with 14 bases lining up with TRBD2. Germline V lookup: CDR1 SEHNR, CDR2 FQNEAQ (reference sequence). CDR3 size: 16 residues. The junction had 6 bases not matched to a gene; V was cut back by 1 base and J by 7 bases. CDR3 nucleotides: TGTGCCAGCAGCTTAGGGGGACTAGCGGGAGCGGGGGAGCAGTACTTC. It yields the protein CASSLGGLAGAGEQYF.